These T cell receptor beta chains were read from a single sample in a study of OX40 agonist ivuxolimab in advanced cancers. Only in-frame clones appear in the TCRdb table, and some are missing; sequencing was by immunoSEQ multiplex PCR. This sample has around 72,000 clones, with 85% to 90% found just once. Sequencing used CD4+ or CD8+ T cells sorted from blood, obtained in a trial of the OX40 agonist ivuxolimab. The source is an adult with an advanced solid tumor such as melanoma, head and neck, liver or kidney cancer. CDR3s leave out the opening cysteine and the closing phenylalanine or tryptophan.

V gene,CDR3 protein
TRBV6-5,ATHRTPNTEAF
TRBV6-5,ASSPSWGGDGYT
TRBV30,AWSADRGRTLGEKLF
TRBV5-4,ASSLPGAYEQY
TRBV5-1,ASSLAGGTTEAF
TRBV2,ASKPRVFNEQF
TRBV7-9,ASSSGQGAYGYT
TRBV6-5,ASTNPLADNEQF
TRBV19,ASSIGGKFYNEQF
TRBV7-3,ASSGQASRYEQY
TRBV2,ASSTGVGTDTQY
TRBV5-6,ASRPGYSSPLSGYT
TRBV7-2,ASSTSGTGAGYGYT
TRBV6-5,ASGRFGQGNEQF
TRBV18,ASSPPQGSQNNEQF
TRBV5-6,ASSGARDRVFDEQF
TRBV19,ASHPAAAKNIQY
TRBV6-1,ASSVQRGAGYT
TRBV5-1,ASSFAGRAGELF
TRBV28,ASSPIIGDRDYEQY
TRBV11-3,ASSLGGFEGEQF
TRBV7-2,ASSFPLSAEAF
TRBV7-9,ASSPYSGAGSYEQY
TRBV6-4,ASRPESSYNEQF
TRBV29-1,SGKKEVEQF
TRBV2,ASSEGTAGRETQY
TRBV18,ASSPGQGRVLGDEKLF
TRBV27,ASSLSPSQAVGEQY
TRBV10-1,AASGLAERSYEQY
TRBV6-6,ASSLVGDLSNQPQH
TRBV19,ASNRGLGYNEQF
TRBV6-4,ASSQIQNSPLH
TRBV7-3,ASSLKAASSGELF
TRBV28,ASSWLGSAKGKNIQY
TRBV6-5,ASSQTPAPYNEQF
TRBV12-5,ASGHRGTSGPQGYEQY
TRBV5-1,ASSPRGPNEKLF
TRBV11-3,ASSLRRGDPQETQY
TRBV2,ASRSDEKLF
TRBV25-1,ASSRTSGPRETQY
TRBV15,ATSWGQGGNQPQH
TRBV28,ASSQVRGAKGNREQY
TRBV28,GTGTTGELF
TRBV5-1,ASSFGQGVETQY
TRBV18,ASSPSLAGVVNIQY
TRBV5-8,ASSPDNYSNQPQH
TRBV7-2,ASTRFVSGGATDTQY
TRBV5-4,ASSLFTGELF
TRBV28,ASLRDREAF
TRBV19,ASSPTTGSVIYGYT
TRBV5-6,ASSLYARGEKLF